This is a list of T cell receptor beta chains from one sample in a study of blood T cell repertoires in COVID-19. Profiling relied on immunoSEQ multiplex PCR, and the TCRdb table lists in-frame clones only, not all of them. Of about 480,000 clones in the sample, approximately 88% were seen once. Sequences were obtained from PBMCs or T cells enriched from blood (not recorded which). The receptors were gathered from a woman in her 40s who had recovered from COVID-19. Each CDR3 is given without its conserved first and last residue. The size of a clone is reported for some rows only, either as once, few or many, or as a class for expanded clones.

>TRBV30|few
AWRILQATEAF
>TRBV18|once
ASSPGDRGAGYT
>TRBV12-5|.
ASGLVTAYNEQF
>TRBV7-2|once
ASSLEVIGQGNEQF
>TRBV6-2/TRBV6-3|once
ASSIGQNTEAF
>TRBV18|.
ASSPQRQGASDTQY
>TRBV10-3|.
AISTGFTSTDTQY
>TRBV15|.
ATSRDKVGGFSSGNTIY
>TRBV2|few
ASSVGWNTEAF
>TRBV5-5|.
ASSLSGRVYNEQF
>TRBV11-3|few
ASSFGTEETQY
>TRBV7-2|.
ASSPLGLRNQPQH
>TRBV4-3|few
ASSHPGQNSYEQY
>TRBV14|.
ASSRTRTAGNEKLF
>TRBV12-3/TRBV12-4|.
ASSFSGSTEAF
>TRBV19|.
ASSIVGGVDYGYT
>TRBV10-3|.
AIRDGQGTTEAF
>TRBV19|.
ASSGTYQETQY
>TRBV5-6|few
ASSPTPGETQY
>TRBV6-5|.
ASSRGLRGNQPQH
>TRBV12-3/TRBV12-4|once
ASSSTAEYRY
>TRBV9|.
ASSSNRDRVRYGYT
>TRBV2|once
ASSVRTDNTDTQY
>TRBV10-2|.
ASMGAGGNQPQH
>TRBV7-9|.
ASTSGDEQY
>TRBV19|once
ASSIPTRGQF
>TRBV7-6|.
ASSSPQGMSTEAF
>TRBV7-2|once
ASTPPGEFTGELF
>TRBV19|.
ASSIAGGNSPLH
>TRBV7-9|.
ASRKTSGMVWEQY
>TRBV15|once
ATSRDRLDTNPEAF
>TRBV4-3|few
ASSQDSVVAGRTGELF
>TRBV5-1|once
ASSDGQGISYGYT